This TCR beta chain is drawn from a study of shared clonotypes between healthy human individuals. Study summary: Per donor, three plates held CD4 naive cells, three held CD4 memory, two held CD8 naive and one held CD8 memory.

This CDR3 contains 12 residues. Between the trimmed V and J ends, which lost 0 bases and 8 bases, there was a span of 5 bases. Germline CDR1 is SGHDT and CDR2 is YYEEEE. Original methodology: ImmunoSEQ supplied junction-only sequences lacking quality scores, so filtering was different. Method: immunoSEQ multiplex PCR; TCRdb's copy keeps in-frame clones and lacks some. The DNA was the basis for D and trimming; V, J and clone size are from that table. The sample lists approximately 740,000 clones, about 74% occurring once. This clone was detected only a few times. This TCR was sampled from a woman under 40 in good health. Sequencing was done on a sample of memory CD4+ T cells sorted from blood. Sample subset: CD45RA-negative fraction. The rearrangement joins TRBV5-6 to TRBJ1-4; no clear D gene. For the CDR3, the DNA is TGTGCCAGCAGCTTGGACAAGGAAAAACTGTTTTTT. Protein product: CASSLDKEKLFF.